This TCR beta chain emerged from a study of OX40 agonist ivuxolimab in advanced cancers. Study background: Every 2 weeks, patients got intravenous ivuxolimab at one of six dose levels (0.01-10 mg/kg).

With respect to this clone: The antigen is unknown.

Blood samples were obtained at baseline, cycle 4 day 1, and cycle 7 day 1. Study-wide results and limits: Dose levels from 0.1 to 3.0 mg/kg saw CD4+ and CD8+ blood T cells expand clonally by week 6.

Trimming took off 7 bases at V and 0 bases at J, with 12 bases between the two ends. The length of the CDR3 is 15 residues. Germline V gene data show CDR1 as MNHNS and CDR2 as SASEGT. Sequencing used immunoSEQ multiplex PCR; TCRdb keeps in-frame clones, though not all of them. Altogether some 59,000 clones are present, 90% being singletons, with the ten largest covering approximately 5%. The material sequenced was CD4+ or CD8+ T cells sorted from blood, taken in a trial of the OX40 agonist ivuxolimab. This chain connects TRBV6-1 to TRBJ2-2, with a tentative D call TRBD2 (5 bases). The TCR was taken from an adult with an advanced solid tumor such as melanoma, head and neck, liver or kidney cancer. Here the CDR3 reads CASNPRVANTGELFF. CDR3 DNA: TGTGCCAGCAACCCGAGGGTGGCGAACACCGGGGAGCTGTTTTTT.